The present T cell receptor (beta chain) was sequenced within a study of cytomegalovirus exposure and HLA in healthy donors. Study-level findings and limits: HLA alleles were associated with 15,000 to 20,000 TCR beta sequences in a later analysis at 0.05 false discovery rate. Most subjects had HLA-A and HLA-B alleles reportedly predicted accurately by TCR beta sequences.

This CDR3 spans 13 amino acids. V gave up 10 bases and J gave up 2 bases, with 15 bases separating them. CDR1 is MNHNS, CDR2 SASEGT, per germline. With respect to this clone: No antigen is known for it.

Primers: 60 Vbeta forward and 13 Jbeta reverse. Only in-frame clones appear in the TCRdb table, and some are missing; sequencing was by immunoSEQ multiplex PCR. Seen here are 150,000 to 200,000 clones, around 79% observed once, and the top ten hold 2% to 2.5%. The source material was PBMCs. The chain carries TRBV6-1 and TRBJ2-7; D may be TRBD1 (5 bases). The source is a man between 40 and 49 years old in good health and CMV-seronegative. The CDR3 protein is CAISTALAYEQYF. CDR3 DNA sequence: TGTGCCATTTCGACAGCTCTAGCCTACGAGCAGTACTTC.